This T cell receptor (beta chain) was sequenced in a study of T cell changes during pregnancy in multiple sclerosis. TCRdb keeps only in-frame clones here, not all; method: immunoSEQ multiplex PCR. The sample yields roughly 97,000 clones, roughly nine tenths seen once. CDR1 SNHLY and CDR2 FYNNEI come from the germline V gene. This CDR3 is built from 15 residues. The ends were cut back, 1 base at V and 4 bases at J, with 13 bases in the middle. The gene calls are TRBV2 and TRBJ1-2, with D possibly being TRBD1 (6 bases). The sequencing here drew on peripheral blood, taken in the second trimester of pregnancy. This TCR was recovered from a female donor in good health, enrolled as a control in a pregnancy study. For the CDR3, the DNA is TGTGCCAGCAGTGAAGGTGGGGGCAGCACCTATGGCTACACCTTC. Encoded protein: CASSEGGGSTYGYTF. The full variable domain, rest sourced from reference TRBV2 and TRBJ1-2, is EPEVTQTPSHQVTQMGQEVILRCVPISNHLYFYWYRQILGQKVEFLVSFYNNEISEKSEIFDDQFSVERPDGSNFTLKIRSTKLEDSAMYFCASSEGGGSTYGYTFGSGTRLTVV.